The T cell receptor (beta chain) described here comes from a study of T-cell reconstitution after alpha-beta-depleted transplantation in children. Findings and caveats of the study: About two months after transplant, alpha-beta T cells reportedly came from several hundred expanded graft clones.

This clonotype was counted between two and nine times. Its antigen is still unknown. A TCRbeta library incorporating unique molecular identifiers was prepared. MiXCR, run by TCRdb on the PCR reads, gives a single entry per CDR3 protein. The sample shows approximately 500,000 distinct CDR3 sequences, over 9.5% of them seen only once. The receptor was isolated from a child aged 2 to 15 with inherited bone marrow failure, due to receive a stem cell transplant. Sequencing was performed on PBMCs, taken before TCRalphabeta/CD19-depleted stem cell transplant.

The CDR3 region has the DNA TGCAGTGCTAACCTGGACTATGCCTACGAGCAGTACTTC. Protein product: CSANLDYAYEQYF. This chain joins TRBV20-1 and TRBJ2-7; D is possibly TRBD2 (6 bases). The CDR3 spans 13 residues. The germline V gene encodes CDR1 DFQATT and CDR2 SNEGSKA (reference sequence). Trimming took 4 bases from V and 2 from J, leaving 12 bases between them.